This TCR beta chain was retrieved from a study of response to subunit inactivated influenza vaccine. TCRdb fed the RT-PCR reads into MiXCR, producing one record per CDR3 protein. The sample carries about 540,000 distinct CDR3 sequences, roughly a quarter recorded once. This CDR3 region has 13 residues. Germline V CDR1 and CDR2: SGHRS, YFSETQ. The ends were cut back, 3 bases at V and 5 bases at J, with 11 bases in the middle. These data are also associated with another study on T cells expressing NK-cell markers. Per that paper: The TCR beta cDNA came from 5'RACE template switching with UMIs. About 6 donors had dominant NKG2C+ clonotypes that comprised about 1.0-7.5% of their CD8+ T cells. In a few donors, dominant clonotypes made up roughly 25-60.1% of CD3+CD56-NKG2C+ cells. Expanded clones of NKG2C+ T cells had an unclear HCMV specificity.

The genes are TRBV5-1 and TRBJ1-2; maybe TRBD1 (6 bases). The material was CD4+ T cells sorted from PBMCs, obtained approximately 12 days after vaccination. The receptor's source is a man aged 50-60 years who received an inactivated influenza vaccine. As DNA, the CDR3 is TGCGCCAGCAGCTCAGGACAGCGATATGGCTACACCTTC. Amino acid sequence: CASSSGQRYGYTF.